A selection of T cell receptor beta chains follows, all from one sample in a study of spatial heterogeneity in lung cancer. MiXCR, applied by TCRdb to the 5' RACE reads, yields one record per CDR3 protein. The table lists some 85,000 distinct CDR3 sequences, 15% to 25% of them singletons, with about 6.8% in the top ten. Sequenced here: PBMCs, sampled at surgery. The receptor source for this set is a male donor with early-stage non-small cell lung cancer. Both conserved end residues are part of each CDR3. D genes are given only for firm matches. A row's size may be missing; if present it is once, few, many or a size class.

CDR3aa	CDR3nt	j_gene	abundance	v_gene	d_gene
CASSSNGDYYEQYF	TGTGCCAGCTCATCCAACGGGGACTACTACGAGCAGTACTTC	TRBJ2-7	-	TRBV18	TRBD2
CASTLGAGWETQYF	TGTGCCAGTACCTTAGGGGCTGGATGGGAGACCCAGTACTTC	TRBJ2-5	-	TRBV7-9	-
CASSSSGDGYEQYF	TGTGCTAGCAGCTCTAGCGGGGATGGCTACGAGCAGTACTTC	TRBJ2-7	few	TRBV7-7	TRBD2
CASRNRAGELFF	TGTGCCAGCAGGAACAGGGCCGGGGAGCTGTTTTTT	TRBJ2-2	-	TRBV6-1	-
CASTPLGDTANYGYTF	TGTGCCAGCACCCCCCTGGGGGACACCGCTAACTATGGCTACACCTTC	TRBJ1-2	-	TRBV4-2	-
CASSEIGAITDTQYF	TGTGCCAGCAGTGAAATAGGGGCGATCACAGATACGCAGTATTTT	TRBJ2-3	-	TRBV2	-
CASSHEQGQGTEAFF	TGTGCCAGCAGCCACGAACAGGGGCAAGGCACTGAAGCTTTCTTT	TRBJ1-1	many	TRBV5-5	TRBD1
CASSGGIADRSSYEQYF	TGTGCCAGCAGCGGGGGGATTGCGGACAGGAGCTCCTACGAGCAGTACTTC	TRBJ2-7	-	TRBV9	TRBD1
CASSLRSGEDIQYF	TGTGCCAGCAGCTTACGGTCTGGGGAGGACATTCAGTACTTC	TRBJ2-4	few	TRBV7-3	-
CASSSDRLPQETQYF	TGTGCCAGCAGCTCCGATCGGCTACCCCAAGAGACCCAGTACTTC	TRBJ2-5	many	TRBV7-8	-
CASSLRQGNQPQHF	TGTGCCAGCAGTTTAAGACAGGGCAATCAGCCCCAGCATTTT	TRBJ1-5	-	TRBV27	-
CASSPQGREAFF	TGTGCCAGCTCACCACAGGGAAGAGAAGCTTTCTTT	TRBJ1-1	-	TRBV18	-
CASSFGQGNTGELFF	TGTGCCAGCAGCTTTGGACAGGGTAACACCGGGGAGCTGTTTTTT	TRBJ2-2	-	TRBV5-4	TRBD1
CASSYSTPTGNTIYF	TGTGCCAGCAGTTACTCGACGCCAACAGGAAACACCATATATTTT	TRBJ1-3	few	TRBV6-5	-
CASSSTPGDYEQYF	TGCGCCAGCAGCTCGACTCCTGGAGACTACGAGCAGTACTTC	TRBJ2-7	few	TRBV5-1	-
CASSRAGGADEQYF	TGCGCCAGCAGTCGGGCAGGGGGCGCGGATGAGCAGTACTTC	TRBJ2-7	-	TRBV23-1	TRBD1
CASSLVPQGTDTQYF	TGTGCCAGCAGCTTAGTCCCCCAGGGCACAGATACGCAGTATTTT	TRBJ2-3	-	TRBV7-3	-
CASSFRQGGQVYEQYF	TGTGCCAGCAGTTTCCGACAGGGAGGTCAGGTCTACGAGCAGTACTTC	TRBJ2-7	few	TRBV6-2/TRBV6-3	-
CASSPGQGGTNEKLFF	TGTGCCAGCAGCCCCGGACAGGGGGGTACTAATGAAAAACTGTTTTTT	TRBJ1-4	-	TRBV6-5	TRBD1
CASSVTGTSGRTSTDTQYF	TGTGCCAGCAGCGTGACCGGGACTAGCGGGAGGACTAGCACAGATACGCAGTATTTT	TRBJ2-3	-	TRBV9	TRBD2
CASSLFGTGISQYF	TGTGCCAGCAGTTTATTTGGGACAGGGATCAGCCAGTACTTC	TRBJ2-5	-	TRBV28	TRBD1
CASSEYNTWAEQFF	TGTGCCAGCAGTGAATATAATACCTGGGCTGAGCAGTTCTTC	TRBJ2-1	few	TRBV25-1	-
CASSFGGAGANVLTF	TGTGCCAGCAGTTTTGGGGGGGCCGGGGCCAACGTCCTGACTTTC	TRBJ2-6	many	TRBV12-3/TRBV12-4	-
CASSYLTSGRAVEQFF	TGTGCCAGCAGTTACCTGACTAGCGGGAGGGCCGTTGAGCAGTTCTTC	TRBJ2-1	once	TRBV6-5	TRBD2
CASRNLPGGAHF	TGTGCCAGCAGAAACTTACCCGGGGGGGCCCACTTT	TRBJ1-6	-	TRBV28	-
CASSFSGPLNTEAFF	TGTGCCAGCAGCTTTTCGGGGCCCCTGAACACTGAAGCTTTCTTT	TRBJ1-1	many	TRBV7-8	-
CSAWIGNDAYNEQFF	TGCAGTGCTTGGATCGGTAACGATGCTTACAATGAGCAGTTCTTC	TRBJ2-1	-	TRBV20-1	-
CSAREASGEYEQYF	TGCAGTGCTAGAGAGGCTAGCGGGGAATACGAGCAGTACTTC	TRBJ2-7	few	TRBV20-1	TRBD2
CASSGSFDTYEQYF	TGTGCCAGCAGCGGGTCCTTCGACACCTACGAGCAGTACTTC	TRBJ2-7	-	TRBV7-6	-
CASAPFGTGEYGYTF	TGTGCCAGCGCCCCGTTTGGGACAGGAGAGTATGGCTACACCTTC	TRBJ1-2	many	TRBV6-2/TRBV6-3	TRBD1
CATSRGGTPYEQYF	TGTGCCACCAGCAGAGGTGGCACGCCCTACGAGCAGTACTTC	TRBJ2-7	few	TRBV15	-
CASSLNEGAEETQYF	TGTGCCAGCAGCTTAAATGAGGGGGCGGAAGAGACCCAGTACTTC	TRBJ2-5	many	TRBV7-3	TRBD1
CASSLSGSTDTQYF	TGTGCCAGCAGCTTAAGCGGGAGCACAGATACGCAGTATTTT	TRBJ2-3	few	TRBV11-2	-
CASGFQDEQYF	TGTGCCAGCGGATTCCAGGACGAGCAGTACTTC	TRBJ2-7	few	TRBV11-2	-
CASSQENRVGYNEQFF	TGCGCCAGCAGCCAAGAGAACAGGGTAGGGTACAATGAGCAGTTCTTC	TRBJ2-1	many	TRBV4-1	-
CASSASFGSEAFF	TGTGCCAGCAGCGCCAGTTTCGGGAGTGAAGCTTTCTTT	TRBJ1-1	-	TRBV11-3	-
CASSSGTSGTSRRSYEQYF	TGCGCCAGCAGCTCGGGGACTAGCGGGACATCCCGCCGCTCCTACGAGCAGTACTTC	TRBJ2-7	few	TRBV5-1	TRBD2
CASSYAHGSNQPQHF	TGTGCCAGCAGTTACGCACATGGATCGAATCAGCCCCAGCATTTT	TRBJ1-5	-	TRBV6-5	-
CASSIRQGSEKLFF	TGTGCCAGTAGTATTCGACAGGGAAGTGAAAAACTGTTTTTT	TRBJ1-4	few	TRBV19	TRBD1
CASRMLREQYF	TGTGCCAGCCGTATGCTTAGGGAGCAGTACTTC	TRBJ2-7	-	TRBV6-5	-